This entry concerns a single T cell receptor (beta chain). Its antigen is still unknown. The data belong to a study of shared clonotypes between healthy human individuals. Whole-study context: With ages of 18 to 49, the donors were a couple of women and a few men. The study's findings and limits: Owing to a small donor count, the genetic and exposure-history diversity represented was limited. The study found roughly 5% of naive CD4 clonotypes shared across a few donors.

Template for every sorted-subset replicate PCR totaled 150 to 250 ng DNA, approximately 30,000 T cell genomes. The assay was immunoSEQ multiplex PCR, and TCRdb's table has in-frame clones only and misses some. The table records around 2.5 million clones, approximately 93% of them present only once. CDR1 and CDR2 (germline): SQVTM, ANQGSEA. V trimming: 7 bases; J trimming: 6 bases; junction bases outside the gene matches: 12. This CDR3 contains 14 residues. V and J are TRBV29-1 and TRBJ2-3; 8 bases agree with TRBD2. The TCR comes from a man in his late teens or twenties in good health. Some clones in this sample may be carry-over from other donors' samples. The sequencing input was naive CD4+ T cells from PBMCs. The subset here: CD45RA+ positively selected. The CDR3 loop is CSANAGTRSDTQYF. As DNA, the CDR3 is TGCAGCGCGAACGCCGGGACTAGGAGTGATACGCAGTATTTT.